This entry lists 2 T cell receptor beta chains sequenced from one sample in a study of blood T cell repertoires in COVID-19. Assay: immunoSEQ multiplex PCR; the TCRdb copy retains only in-frame clones and omits some. The sample consists of about 140,000 clones, about four fifths of them appearing once. Sequencing was carried out using peripheral blood. These receptors originate from a human donor in a cohort sampled during active COVID-19.

This clone was detected once. The chain uses TRBV18 and TRBJ1-5, with 7 bases lining up with TRBD1. Germline CDR1 KGHSH, CDR2 LQKENI. The CDR3 spans 14 residues. V lost 2 bases, J lost 6 bases, and 4 bases stayed unmatched. In nucleotides, the CDR3 is TGTGCCAGCTCACCATTACAGGGGACTCAGCCCCAGCATTTT. As protein: CASSPLQGTQPQHF. The full variable domain, its missing parts supplied by reference TRBV18 and TRBJ1-5, is NAGVMQNPRHLVRRRGQEARLRCSPMKGHSHVYWYRQLPEEGLKFMVYLQKENIIDESGMPKERFSAEFPKEGPSILRIQQVVRGDSAAYFCASSPLQGTQPQHFGDGTRLSIL.

This chain links TRBV25-1 with TRBJ2-3; 8 nucleotides match TRBD2. The CDR3 runs 18 residues. Germline lookup yields CDR1 MGHDK and CDR2 SYGVNS. With V trimmed by 1 base and J by 7 bases, 16 bases remained unmatched. In nucleotides, the CDR3 is TGTGCCAGCAGTGAATGGAGTGTTATGGCGGGGGGTGTACATACGCAGTATTTT. Its translation: CASSEWSVMAGGVHTQYF.